The T cell receptor (beta chain) under discussion was sequenced for a study of shared clonotypes between healthy human individuals. For the study at large: Per donor, three plates held CD4 naive cells, three held CD4 memory, two held CD8 naive and one held CD8 memory. Study outcomes and limitations: Among four donors, roughly 5.5% of naive CD4 clonotypes were found in common.

The length of the CDR3 is 12 residues. The V gene's germline CDR1 is SGHDN and CDR2 FVKESK. The V end was cut by 1 base, the J end by 5 bases, with 6 bases between. Concerning this clone itself: Its antigen is currently unknown.

Genomic DNA belonging to each subset was distributed in equal measure over several immunoSEQ plates. TCRdb's copy holds only in-frame clones and misses some; the assay was immunoSEQ multiplex PCR. The sample lists roughly 1.5 million clones, 98% occurring once. The source of this sequence is a man in his thirties or forties in good health. Material: naive CD4+ T cells sorted from blood. Subset denoted: CD45RA+ positively selected. V and J are TRBV14 and TRBJ2-7; D not certain. CDR3 protein: CASSQVVNEQYF. The DNA for the CDR3 is TGTGCCAGCAGCCAAGTCGTTAACGAGCAGTACTTC.